The 11 T cell receptor beta chains given below trace back to one sample, sequenced in a study of cytomegalovirus exposure and HLA in healthy donors. Amplification used 60 Vbeta primers and 13 Jbeta primers. Some clones are missing from TCRdb's copy, which holds only in-frame ones; the method was immunoSEQ multiplex PCR. The sample holds under 200,000 clones, roughly four fifths seen once. Sequenced input: PBMCs. The receptors originated from a woman under 30 in good health and CMV-seronegative.

The chain couples TRBV7-2 to TRBJ2-5; 11 bases line up with TRBD2. The CDR3 covers 15 residues. Germline V CDR1 and CDR2: SGHTA, FQGNSA. The V gene end was trimmed by 4 bases and the J gene end by 3 bases; junction bases not matched to a gene: 4. Written as DNA, the CDR3 is TGTGCCAGCAGCTACGGACTAGCGGGTGAAGAGACCCAGTACTTC. It yields the protein CASSYGLAGEETQYF.

For this clone: Germline is not matched at one junction end, which may reflect a read error. The CDR3 sequence: CSSSRIVAGEVRETQYF. CDR3 nucleotide sequence: TGTTCCAGCAGCCGAATAGTAGCGGGAGAAGTACGAGAGACCCAGTACTTC. The rearrangement links TRBV7-9 to TRBJ2-5; TRBD2 matches at 9 bases. The germline gives CDR1 SEHNR, CDR2 FQNEAQ (reference sequence). The CDR3 is 17 residues long.

The rearrangement uses TRBV27 and TRBJ2-5; 7 bases are a match to TRBD2. The end of the DNA fits TRBJ2-7 better, so the J call may be wrong. Germline V gives CDR1 MNHEY, CDR2 SMNVEV (reference sequence). The CDR3 is made up of 14 amino acids. CDR3 coding DNA: TGTGCCAGCAGTCCGCGGGACTATTTCTACGAGCAGTACTTC. Amino acids: CASSPRDYFYEQYF.

In this sample, this clone turned up once. V and J are TRBV18 and TRBJ1-5; D is possibly TRBD1 (5 bases). Germline values: CDR1 KGHSH, CDR2 LQKENI. With 4 bases removed from V and 0 bases from J, the gap between germline ends came to 22 bases. The CDR3 runs to 19 residues. The CDR3 region has the DNA TGTGCCAGCTCACTTCTCGGGGGAGGGGACGGAAATAGCAATCAGCCCCAGCATTTT. Protein sequence: CASSLLGGGDGNSNQPQHF. The full variable domain, its missing parts supplied by reference TRBV18 and TRBJ1-5, is NAGVMQNPRHLVRRRGQEARLRCSPMKGHSHVYWYRQLPEEGLKFMVYLQKENIIDESGMPKERFSAEFPKEGPSILRIQQVVRGDSAAYFCASSLLGGGDGNSNQPQHFGDGTRLSIL.

The chain combines TRBV27 with TRBJ2-2, with TRBD1 matching 8 bases. Germline values: CDR1 MNHEY, CDR2 SMNVEV (reference sequence). The V segment lost 5 bases and the J segment 1 base; nucleotides outside the gene matches: 15. This CDR3 spans 19 amino acids. The CDR3 protein is CASSAPLSFTGGNTGELFF. The DNA of the CDR3 is TGTGCCAGCAGTGCCCCCTTGTCTTTCACAGGGGGGAACACCGGGGAGCTGTTTTTT.

This rearrangement joins TRBV2 to TRBJ2-1; 8 nucleotides align to TRBD2. The junction had 12 bases not matched to a gene; V was cut back by 3 bases and J by 8 bases. The CDR3 has 16 amino acids. The germline gives CDR1 SNHLY, CDR2 FYNNEI. Here the CDR3 reads CASSDPKTGGTHEQFF. CDR3 DNA: TGTGCCAGCAGTGATCCGAAGACGGGAGGGACGCATGAGCAGTTCTTC.

V is TRBV28 and J is TRBJ2-5; weak D call: TRBD1 (8 bases). The DNA end favors TRBJ2-7, so the J call may be wrong. Germline V gene data show CDR1 as MDHEN and CDR2 as SYDVKM. The length of the CDR3 is 14 residues. CDR3 loop: CASSLNRGGYEQYF. The DNA for the CDR3 is TGTGCCAGCAGTTTAAACAGGGGGGGCTACGAGCAGTACTTC.

The V call is TRBV29-1, the J call TRBJ1-1; D not resolved. Per the germline V gene, CDR1 is SQVTM and CDR2 is ANQGSEA. V was clipped by 6 bases and J by 0 bases, with 8 bases between them. This CDR3 is 12 amino acids long. CDR3 region: CSVEGMNTEAFF. DNA of the CDR3: TGCAGCGTGGAGGGAATGAACACTGAAGCTTTCTTT.

In nucleotides, the CDR3 is TGTGCCTGGGCCCTGGGACTAGCGGGAGAGTGGCATACGCAGTATTTT. Translated, it gives CAWALGLAGEWHTQYF. V usage is TRBV30 and J usage is TRBJ2-3, with TRBD2 identical over 14 bases. The trim removed 5 bases at V and 7 bases at J, leaving 11 bases unmatched. The V gene's germline CDR1 is GTSNPN and CDR2 SVGIG (reference sequence). The CDR3 sequence is 16 residues long.

This clone is a singleton in its sample. Other nucleotide sequences from this sample produce the same CDR3. J is TRBJ2-7 and V is TRBV13, with a possible D match to TRBD2 (5 bases). The CDR3 runs 13 residues. Germline lookup yields CDR1 PRHDT and CDR2 FYEKMQ (reference sequence). Trimming removed 0 bases at V and 2 bases at J, with 5 bases between. CDR3 region: CASSLGRAYEQYF. The CDR3, as DNA: TGTGCCAGCAGCTTAGGGCGGGCCTACGAGCAGTACTTC.

This rearrangement joins TRBV11-3 to TRBJ2-5; tentative D call: TRBD1 (5 bases). V lost 5 bases to trimming and J lost 3 bases, with 16 bases between them. The CDR3 runs to 15 residues. CDR1 is SGHNT, CDR2 YENEEA, per germline. The CDR3 here is CASSQGRLDKETQYF. The DNA for the CDR3 is TGTGCCAGCAGCCAGGGCCGACTGGATAAAGAGACCCAGTACTTC.